The 9 T cell receptor beta chains reported below all come from one sample, sequenced in a study of control samples from healthy donors and cancer patients. TCRdb keeps only in-frame clones here, not all; method: immunoSEQ multiplex PCR. The table shows about 200,000 clones, with about 90% occurring only once. Sequencing was done on a sample of blood. The receptor source for this set is a man aged 30 to 45 in good health.

This clone has a single count. The chain recombines TRBV1 with TRBJ1-3. TRBV1 is a listed pseudogene. This CDR3 has 12 residues. The CDR3 is CTSSQEYISIYF. The DNA of the CDR3 is TGCACCAGCAGCCAAGAATATATCTCCATATATTTT.

The chain combines TRBV19 with TRBJ2-2; 7 bases line up with TRBD2. This CDR3 has 22 amino acids. Germline V gene lookup returns CDR1 LNHDA and CDR2 SQIVND (reference sequence). The V gene end was trimmed by 0 bases and the J gene end by 1 base; junction bases not matched to a gene: 20. In DNA, the CDR3 is TGTGCCAGTAGTATAGATTTTGGGATCGGGAGGCTGAGGGGCCTGAACACCGGGGAGCTGTTTTTT. Amino acid sequence: CASSIDFGIGRLRGLNTGELFF.

This clone turned up a few times. The chain links TRBV3-1 (or the pseudogene TRBV3-2) to TRBJ2-7; the D is unclear. The CDR3 loop spans 13 amino acids. Trimming left V 0 bases short and J 3 bases short, with 6 bases between. The V gene's germline CDR1 is LGHDT and CDR2 YNNKEL (reference sequence). The CDR3 sequence is CASSQDSYYEQYF. The CDR3 DNA is TGTGCCAGCAGCCAAGACTCTTACTACGAGCAGTACTTC.

The DNA of the CDR3 is TGTGCCAGCTCGGATCAAGAGACCCAGTACTTC. Amino acids: CASSDQETQYF. The chain links TRBV18 to TRBJ2-5; D unclear. The germline V and J ends were trimmed by 6 bases and 2 bases, with 4 bases remaining between them. Per germline, CDR1 KGHSH and CDR2 LQKENI. The CDR3 consists of 11 residues. The whole variable domain, filled in from reference TRBV18 and TRBJ2-5, reads NAGVMQNPRHLVRRRGQEARLRCSPMKGHSHVYWYRQLPEEGLKFMVYLQKENIIDESGMPKERFSAEFPKEGPSILRIQQVVRGDSAAYFCASSDQETQYFGPGTRLLVL.

The V gene is TRBV6-1, the J gene TRBJ2-2; TRBD2 might be the D (5 bases). The CDR3 is 17 amino acids. Deletions cut 4 bases from V and 5 bases from J, with 20 bases between. Germline V gene sequence: CDR1 MNHNS, CDR2 SASEGT. CDR3 loop: CASSGDHGFTGTGELFF. The CDR3, as DNA: TGTGCCAGCAGTGGAGACCACGGTTTCACGGGGACCGGGGAGCTGTTTTTT.

The chain recombines TRBV3-1 (or the pseudogene TRBV3-2) with TRBJ2-7, with 8 bases matching TRBD2. Trimming took 2 bases from V and 4 from J; bases not matched to a gene: 4. The CDR3 extends over 14 amino acids. CDR1 and CDR2 (germline): LGHDT, YNNKEL (reference sequence). CDR3: CASSQSSGSYEQYF. Written as DNA, the CDR3 is TGTGCCAGCAGCCAATCTAGCGGGTCTTACGAGCAGTACTTC.

The chain uses TRBV30 and TRBJ2-7; 8 bases match TRBD1. Germline V gene lookup returns CDR1 GTSNPN and CDR2 SVGIG (reference sequence). This CDR3 comprises 15 residues. J lost 0 bases, V lost 2 bases, and 6 bases had no gene match. The CDR3 nucleotides read TGTGCCTGGAGTCTCGGGACAGGCGGCTCCTACGAGCAGTACTTC. Amino acid sequence: CAWSLGTGGSYEQYF.

This clone has only a few counts. This chain links TRBV7-9 with TRBJ2-1; weak D call: TRBD2 (5 bases). The CDR3 consists of 13 residues. Trimming cost V 5 bases and J 4 bases, with 9 bases left between them. Germline V gives CDR1 SEHNR, CDR2 FQNEAQ (reference sequence). CDR3 DNA: TGTGCCAGCAGCCTGGGAGATTACAATGAGCAGTTCTTC. Amino acids: CASSLGDYNEQFF.

V is TRBV7-8 and J is TRBJ1-3, with a possible D match to TRBD1 (6 bases). CDR1 SGHVS and CDR2 FQNEAQ come from the germline V gene. The CDR3 totals 16 residues. The V end was cut by 5 bases, the J end by 0 bases, with 14 bases between. CDR3 protein: CASSPGAQSSGNTIYF. CDR3 coding DNA: TGTGCCAGCAGCCCGGGGGCGCAATCCTCTGGAAACACCATATATTTT.